Below, one T cell receptor beta chain is given with its context. The protocol was immunoSEQ multiplex PCR, while the TCRdb copy is restricted to in-frame clones and leaves out a portion. The sample has 130,000 or so clones; roughly 90% are singletons. These data come from a study of T cells in localized non-small cell lung cancer. The sample was peripheral blood, taken before any cancer treatment. This sequence originates from an older female donor with stage I lung adenocarcinoma.

The CDR3 DNA sequence: TGCGCCAGCAGCTTTTACCCGATAGCACCGCTAAGCTCCTACAATGAGCAGTTCTTC. This translates into CASSFYPIAPLSSYNEQFF. The V and J genes are TRBV5-1 and TRBJ2-1; unclear D gene. Germline CDR1 is SGHRS and CDR2 is YFSETQ. CDR3 length: 19 amino acids. V was shortened by 2 bases and J by 0 bases, with 21 bases between the two germline ends.